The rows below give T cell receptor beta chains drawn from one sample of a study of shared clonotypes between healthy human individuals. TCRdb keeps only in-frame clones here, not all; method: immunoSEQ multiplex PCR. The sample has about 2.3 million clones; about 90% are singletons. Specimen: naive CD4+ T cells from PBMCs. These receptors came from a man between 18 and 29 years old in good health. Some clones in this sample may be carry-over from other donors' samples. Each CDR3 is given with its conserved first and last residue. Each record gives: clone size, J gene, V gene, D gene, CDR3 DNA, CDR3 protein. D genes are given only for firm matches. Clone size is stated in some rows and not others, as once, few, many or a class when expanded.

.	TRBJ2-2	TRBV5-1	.	TGCGCCAGCAGCTTGGACAGGGGAGGCACCGGGGAGCTGTTTTTT	CASSLDRGGTGELFF
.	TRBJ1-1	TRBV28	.	TGTGCCAGCACTCAGACCTCCAGAGCCACTGAAGCTTTCTTT	CASTQTSRATEAFF
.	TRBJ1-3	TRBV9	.	TGTGCCAGCAGCACCCGAGGTGGGAGCTCTGGAAACACCATATATTTT	CASSTRGGSSGNTIYF
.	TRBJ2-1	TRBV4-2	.	TGTGCCAGCAGCCAAGAAGCAGCCTCCTACAATGAGCAGTTCTTC	CASSQEAASYNEQFF
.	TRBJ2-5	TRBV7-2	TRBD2	TGTGCCAGCAGCGCCTGGACTAGCGTTCTCCAAGAGACCCAGTACTTC	CASSAWTSVLQETQYF
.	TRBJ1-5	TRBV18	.	TGTGCCAGCTCACCGCTTCAGGGCGGTCAGCCCCAGCATTTT	CASSPLQGGQPQHF
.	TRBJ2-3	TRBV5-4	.	TGTGCCAGCAGCCTACAGGGCGGAGGTACGCAGTATTTT	CASSLQGGGTQYF
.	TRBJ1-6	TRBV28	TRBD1	TGTGCCAGCAGTTTACGACAGGGGGAATCACCCCTCCACTTT	CASSLRQGESPLHF
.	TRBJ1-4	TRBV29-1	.	TGCAGCGCTATGGACACTGCAACTAATGAAAAACTGTTTTTT	CSAMDTATNEKLFF
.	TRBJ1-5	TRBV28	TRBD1	TGTGCAAGCTCAGTAGTAGGGACAGGGCCTCATCAGCCCCAGCATTTT	CASSVVGTGPHQPQHF
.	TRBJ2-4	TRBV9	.	TGTGCCAGCAGCGTAGGGTCGGCAGGTGGCAAAAACATTCAGTACTTC	CASSVGSAGGKNIQYF
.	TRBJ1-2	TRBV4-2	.	TGTGCCAGCAGCCTCTCGGCCGGTTCGGGGGGCTACACCTTC	CASSLSAGSGGYTF
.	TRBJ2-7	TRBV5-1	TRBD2	TGCGCCAGCAGCTCTTTAGCGGGAGGAACCTACGAGCAGTACTTC	CASSSLAGGTYEQYF
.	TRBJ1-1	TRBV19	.	TGTGCCAGTAGAGTACAGGGAGTATCGCGGGTGAACACTGAAGCTTTCTTT	CASRVQGVSRVNTEAFF
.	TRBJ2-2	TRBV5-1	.	TGCGCCAGCAGCACGGCGACTAGTTCCACCGGGGAGCTGTTTTTT	CASSTATSSTGELFF
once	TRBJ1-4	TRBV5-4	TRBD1	TGTGCCAGCAGCTCTCGGAAGGGGGACAGTAATGAAAAACTGTTTTTT	CASSSRKGDSNEKLFF
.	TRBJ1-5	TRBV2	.	TGTGCCAGCAACGGGGAGGGGGGCGGTGGCAATCAGCCCCAGCATTTT	CASNGEGGGGNQPQHF
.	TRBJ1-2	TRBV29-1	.	TGCAGCGTTGAAGATAGGGGAGTCAGTTATGGCTACACCTTC	CSVEDRGVSYGYTF
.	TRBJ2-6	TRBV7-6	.	TGTGCCAGCAGCACCGGGGGAAGGGCTGGGGCCAACGTCCTGACTTTC	CASSTGGRAGANVLTF
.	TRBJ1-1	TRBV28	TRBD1	TGTGCCAGCACCAGAGGGACAGTAGCTTTCTTT	CASTRGTVAFF
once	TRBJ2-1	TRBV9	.	TGTGCCAGCAGCGTACTCCCGGAGAACAATGAGCAGTTCTTC	CASSVLPENNEQFF
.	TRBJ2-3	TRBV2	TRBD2	TGTGCCAGCAGCGAGAGGGGCGGGGGAACAGATACGCAGTATTTT	CASSERGGGTDTQYF
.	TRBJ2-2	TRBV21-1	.	TGTGCCAGCAGCAAAGGGGTCCAGGGAAGGTTTAACACCGGGGAGCTGTTTTTT	CASSKGVQGRFNTGELFF
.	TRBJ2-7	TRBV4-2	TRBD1	TGTGCCAGCAGCCAAGGGGTTGACAGGGAAGAATACGAGCAGTACTTC	CASSQGVDREEYEQYF
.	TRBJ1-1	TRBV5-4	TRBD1	TGTGCCAGCAGCTGGGACAGGGCGGAAGCTTTCTTT	CASSWDRAEAFF
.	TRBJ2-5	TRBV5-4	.	TGTGCCAGCAGCTTGGTTGGGGGAGGAGGCCAAGAGACCCAGTACTTC	CASSLVGGGGQETQYF
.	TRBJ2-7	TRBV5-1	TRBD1	TGCGCCAGCAGTTCCGGCGGGACAGGGGGTCAGCAGTACTTC	CASSSGGTGGQQYF
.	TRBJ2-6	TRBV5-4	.	TGTGCCAGCAGCTTGGCCCTAGCTCATACCTCTGGGGCCAACGTCCTGACTTTC	CASSLALAHTSGANVLTF
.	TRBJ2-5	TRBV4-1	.	TGCGCCAGCAGCCAGGCCTCGGCTTTGTTAGAGACCCAGTACTTC	CASSQASALLETQYF
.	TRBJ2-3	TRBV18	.	TGTGCCAGCTCGCTCTTAGGGGCAGCTAGCACAGATACGCAGTATTTT	CASSLLGAASTDTQYF
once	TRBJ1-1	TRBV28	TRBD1	TGTGCCAGCACCTTCGCCACCTTGGGACAGGGACCCACTGAAGCTTTCTTT	CASTFATLGQGPTEAFF
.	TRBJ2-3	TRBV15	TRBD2	TGTGCCACCAGGAGGGGCGGGAGCGTAGATACGCAGTATTTT	CATRRGGSVDTQYF
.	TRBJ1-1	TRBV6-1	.	TGTGCCAGCAGTGTTGGTGGTGGAACTGAAGCTTTCTTT	CASSVGGGTEAFF